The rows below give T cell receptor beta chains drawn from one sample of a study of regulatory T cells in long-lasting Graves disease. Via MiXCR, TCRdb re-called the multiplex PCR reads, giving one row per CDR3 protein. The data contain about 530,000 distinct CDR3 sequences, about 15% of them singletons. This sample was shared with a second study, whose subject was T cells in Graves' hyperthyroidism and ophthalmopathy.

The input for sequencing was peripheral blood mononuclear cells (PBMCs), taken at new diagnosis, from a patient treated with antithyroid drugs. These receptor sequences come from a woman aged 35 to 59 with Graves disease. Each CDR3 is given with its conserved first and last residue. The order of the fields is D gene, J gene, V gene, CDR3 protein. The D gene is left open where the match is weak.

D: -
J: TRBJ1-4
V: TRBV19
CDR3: CASSEATNEKLFF

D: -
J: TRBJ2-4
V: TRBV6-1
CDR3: CASSVGGGYSKNIQYF

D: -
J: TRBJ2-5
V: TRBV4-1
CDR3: CASSQAQRAEKETQYF

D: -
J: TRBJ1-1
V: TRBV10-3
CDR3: CAISSTQGGTEAFF

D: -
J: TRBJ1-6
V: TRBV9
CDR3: CASSPYQGGGVPLHF

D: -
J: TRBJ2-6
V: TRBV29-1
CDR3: CSASVGSGNSGANVLTF

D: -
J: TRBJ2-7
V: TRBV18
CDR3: CASSRRGTEQYF

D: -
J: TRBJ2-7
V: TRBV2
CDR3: CASRSAGQSYEQYF

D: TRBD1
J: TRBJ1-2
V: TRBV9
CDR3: CASSLHPGTDVGYTF

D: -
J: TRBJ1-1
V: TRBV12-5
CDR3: CASGLVTQGTRNTEASF

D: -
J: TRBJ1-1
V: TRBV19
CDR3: CASRQYGATEAFF

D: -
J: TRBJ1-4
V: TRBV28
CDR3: CASSLMWGGDEKLFF

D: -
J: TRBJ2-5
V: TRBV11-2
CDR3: CASSLTPGNQETQYF

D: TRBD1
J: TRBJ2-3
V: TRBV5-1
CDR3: CASSLARTGRADTQYF

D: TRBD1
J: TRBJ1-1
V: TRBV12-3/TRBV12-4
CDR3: CASNSWGAGGQTEAFF

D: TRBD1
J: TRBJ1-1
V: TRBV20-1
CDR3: CSASPGTDTEAFF

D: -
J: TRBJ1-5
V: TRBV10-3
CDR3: CATGSGVGGNQPQHF

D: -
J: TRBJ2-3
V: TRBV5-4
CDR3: CASSSYYRNPDTQYF

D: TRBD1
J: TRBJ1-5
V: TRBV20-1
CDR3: CSASLQTGGWNQPQHF

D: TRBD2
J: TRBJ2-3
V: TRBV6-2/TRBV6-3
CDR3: CASSYSLGGGTDTQYF

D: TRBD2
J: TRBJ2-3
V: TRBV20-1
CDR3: CSARRASGGVTDTQYF

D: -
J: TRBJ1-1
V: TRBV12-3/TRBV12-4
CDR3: CASSPPLGNTEAFF

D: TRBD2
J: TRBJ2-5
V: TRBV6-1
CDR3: CASSDVSGGLWETQYF

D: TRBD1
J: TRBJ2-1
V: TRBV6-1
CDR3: CASRGDRANYNEQFF

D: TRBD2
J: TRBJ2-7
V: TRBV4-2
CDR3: CASSQAIAGGYEQYF

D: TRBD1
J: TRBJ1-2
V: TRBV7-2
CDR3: CASSSTGTGGSGYTF

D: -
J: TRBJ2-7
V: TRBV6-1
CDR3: CASSRDILLREQYF

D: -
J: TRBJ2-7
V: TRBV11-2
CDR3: CASSLRQGSYEQYF

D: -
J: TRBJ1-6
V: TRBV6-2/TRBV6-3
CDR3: CASSEDRADSNSPLHF